A single sample is the source of the 26 T cell receptor beta chains below, sequenced in a study of CD8 T cells in ankylosing spondylitis. TCRdb called the 5' RACE reads again in MiXCR, with one record for every CDR3 protein. This table has hundreds of thousands of distinct CDR3 sequences, roughly 25% appearing once. The specimen was blood, either unsorted or a sorted T cell fraction (not recorded which). All receptors come from a male donor with ankylosing spondylitis or in good health (not recorded which).

A few counts support this clonotype. Here the CDR3 DNA reads TGCAGCGTCATTATTGGACAGGCAGGGGAGCAGTACTTC. It yields the protein CSVIIGQAGEQYF. This rearrangement joins TRBV29-1 to TRBJ2-7, with TRBD1 matching 7 bases. The CDR3 runs 13 residues. Per germline, CDR1 SQVTM and CDR2 ANQGSEA. Trimming at V came to 6 bases and at J to 7 bases, leaving 12 bases not matched to a gene.

The chain joins TRBV5-1 to TRBJ2-6; D is perhaps TRBD2 (6 bases). The CDR3 has 18 amino acids. Germline-derived CDR1 and CDR2 are SGHRS and YFSETQ. V lost 4 bases and J 0 bases, leaving 17 bases between the germline ends. The CDR3 coding sequence is TGCGCCAGCAGCATAGGGACGGGACTCCCCTCTGGGGCCAACGTCCTGACTTTC. Translating gives CASSIGTGLPSGANVLTF.

This clonotype was observed many times. V gene TRBV2 combines with J gene TRBJ1-6, with D perhaps TRBD1 (6 bases). V lost 7 bases and J lost 7, with 14 bases in between. The CDR3 has 14 residues. Germline values: CDR1 SNHLY, CDR2 FYNNEI. The CDR3 nucleotides are TGTGCCAGCAAGGTCGCCCAGGGGAATTCACCCCTCCACTTT. The encoded protein is CASKVAQGNSPLHF. Full variable domain (remainder filled in from reference TRBV2 and TRBJ1-6): EPEVTQTPSHQVTQMGQEVILRCVPISNHLYFYWYRQILGQKVEFLVSFYNNEISEKSEIFDDQFSVERPDGSNFTLKIRSTKLEDSAMYFCASKVAQGNSPLHFGNGTRLTVT.

The chain combines TRBV5-5 with TRBJ2-1; D perhaps matches TRBD1 (6 bases). There are 16 residues in the CDR3. Trimming left V 2 bases short and J 0 bases short, with 12 bases between. Per the germline V gene, CDR1 is SGHKS and CDR2 is YYEKEE (reference sequence). For the CDR3, the DNA is TGTGCCAGCAGCTTTGAACAGGGACACTCCTACAATGAGCAGTTCTTC. It specifies CASSFEQGHSYNEQFF.

The genes are TRBV20-1 and TRBJ2-1; 7 bases are shared with TRBD2. There are 16 residues in the CDR3. V lost 1 base and J lost 4; bases outside the gene matches: 10. Germline V gene sequence: CDR1 DFQATT, CDR2 SNEGSKA (reference sequence). The CDR3 here is CSARGRLAEEYNEQFF. CDR3 in DNA: TGCAGTGCTAGAGGTCGGCTAGCGGAAGAGTACAATGAGCAGTTCTTC.

J is TRBJ2-1 and V is TRBV7-2; weak D call: TRBD1 (5 bases). Germline V gives CDR1 SGHTA, CDR2 FQGNSA. V was trimmed by 5 bases and J by 9 bases, leaving 14 bases between them. This CDR3 is built from 13 residues. The CDR3 loop is CASSPGPTGEQFF. CDR3 bases: TGTGCCAGCAGCCCAGGGCCGACGGGTGAGCAGTTCTTC.

This clonotype was seen at least ten times. The CDR3 here is CASSFSGANEKLFF. The CDR3 DNA reads as TGTGCCAGCAGTTTCTCGGGAGCTAATGAAAAACTGTTTTTT. The V gene is TRBV28, the J gene TRBJ1-4; D unclear. The V end was cut by 3 bases, the J end by 3 bases, with 8 bases between. This CDR3 has 14 residues. Germline lookup yields CDR1 MDHEN and CDR2 SYDVKM. The full variable domain, in which reference TRBV28 and TRBJ1-4 provide the parts outside the CDR3, is DVKVTQSSRYLVKRTGEKVFLECVQDMDHENMFWYRQDPGLGLRLIYFSYDVKMKEKGDIPEGYSVSREKKERFSLILESASTNQTSMYLCASSFSGANEKLFFGSGTQLSVL.

In DNA form, the CDR3 reads TGCAGCGTTGAAACTCGGAACAATGAGCAGTTCTTC. This gives the protein CSVETRNNEQFF. This chain joins TRBV29-1 and TRBJ2-1; D not resolved. The V gene's germline CDR1 is SQVTM and CDR2 ANQGSEA. The V end was cut by 2 bases, the J end by 5 bases, with 7 bases between. The length of the CDR3 is 12 residues.

This chain joins TRBV20-1 and TRBJ2-1; no clear D gene. V lost 0 bases and J lost 1, with 10 bases in between. The V gene's germline CDR1 is DFQATT and CDR2 SNEGSKA (reference sequence). This CDR3 has 15 amino acids. The CDR3 nucleotides read TGCAGTGCTAGAGATCATTTAGGTTCCTACAATGAGCAGTTCTTC. Its translation: CSARDHLGSYNEQFF.

The chain is built from TRBV7-8 and TRBJ2-1; 10 positions agree with TRBD2. V lost 1 base and J lost 10; bases outside the gene matches: 7. This CDR3 has 15 residues. Germline CDR1 and CDR2: SGHVS and FQNEAQ. The CDR3 DNA is TGTGCCAGCAGCTTAGGGCTAGCGGGGGCCGAGGAGCAGTTCTTC. Translation: CASSLGLAGAEEQFF.

This clonotype has a count of ten or more. The CDR3 region has the DNA TGTGCCAGCAGTTTTAGCGACGAGCAGTACTTC. Translated: CASSFSDEQYF. The chain combines TRBV12-3 or TRBV12-4 with TRBJ2-7, with a tentative D call TRBD2 (5 bases). This CDR3 region has 11 residues. V lost 3 bases to trimming and J lost 5 bases, with 5 bases between them.

This clonotype has only a few counts. CDR3 DNA: TGTGCCAGCTCACCACCACTAGCGGGAGGCCGCAATGAGCAGTTCTTC. Encoded protein: CASSPPLAGGRNEQFF. The V call is TRBV18, the J call TRBJ2-1; 12 bases fit TRBD2. This CDR3 comprises 16 residues. Trimming cost V 0 bases and J 6 bases; bases outside gene matches: 3. Germline assignment: CDR1 KGHSH and CDR2 LQKENI.

The CDR3 here is CSARSPQQGAYGGELFF. DNA of the CDR3: TGCAGTGCTAGAAGCCCACAACAGGGGGCGTACGGCGGGGAGCTGTTTTTT. The rearrangement uses TRBV20-1 and TRBJ2-2, with TRBD1 matching 9 bases. V lost 2 bases to trimming and J lost 7 bases; unmatched junction nucleotides: 14. The germline V gene has CDR1 DFQATT and CDR2 SNEGSKA (reference sequence). This CDR3 is built from 17 residues.

In its sample, this clonotype was seen many times. V gene TRBV18 combines with J gene TRBJ2-3; no reliable D call. Germline-derived CDR1 and CDR2 are KGHSH and LQKENI. The CDR3 has 14 amino acids. V shed 1 base and J shed 0 bases, with 5 bases lying between them. As DNA, the CDR3 is TGTGCCAGCTCACCACACCCAAGCACAGATACGCAGTATTTT. It codes for CASSPHPSTDTQYF.

V gene TRBV10-3 combines with J gene TRBJ1-1; D is uncertain. Trimming cost V 5 bases and J 4 bases, with 14 bases left between them. Germline CDR1 ENHRY, CDR2 SYGVKD. The CDR3 has 14 residues. CDR3 amino acids: CAISNVRVGTEAFF. CDR3 in DNA: TGTGCCATCAGTAACGTGCGGGTGGGCACTGAAGCTTTCTTT.

There are many counts of this clonotype. This chain links TRBV15 with TRBJ2-2; a possible D gene is TRBD1 (5 bases). Germline values: CDR1 LNHNV, CDR2 YYDKDF (reference sequence). This CDR3 is 16 amino acids long. The V end lost 0 bases, the J end lost 2 bases, and 10 bases lay between the germline ends. The chain's CDR3 is CATSRDLTVNTGELFF. The CDR3 DNA reads as TGTGCCACCAGCAGAGATCTGACAGTTAACACCGGGGAGCTGTTTTTT.

The V call is TRBV29-1, the J call TRBJ1-1; D might be TRBD1 (5 bases). Germline V gene lookup returns CDR1 SQVTM and CDR2 ANQGSEA. V lost 3 bases, J lost 4 bases, and 12 bases lay in between. The CDR3 is made up of 13 amino acids. CDR3 amino acids: CSVDQGVGTEAFF. The CDR3 region has the DNA TGCAGCGTTGACCAGGGCGTGGGCACTGAAGCTTTCTTT.

This clonotype was recorded at least ten times. This rearrangement joins TRBV20-1 to TRBJ2-5; perhaps TRBD2 as D (5 bases). In germline, CDR1 is DFQATT, CDR2 SNEGSKA (reference sequence). V lost 5 bases, J lost 4 bases, and 17 bases lay in between. The CDR3 runs to 14 residues. This chain's CDR3 is CSAHRTALIETQYF. The CDR3 DNA reads TGCAGTGCTCATAGGACTGCGCTGATAGAGACCCAGTACTTC.

In this sample, this clonotype turned up many times. The genes are TRBV28 and TRBJ1-4, with a weak D call TRBD1 (6 bases). The germline V gene has CDR1 MDHEN and CDR2 SYDVKM. This CDR3 has 14 residues. Deletions cut 5 bases from V and 5 bases from J, with 12 bases between. CDR3 protein: CASSMGQENEKLFF. CDR3 bases: TGTGCCAGCAGTATGGGACAAGAAAATGAAAAACTGTTTTTT.

This rearrangement joins TRBV5-1 to TRBJ2-6, with D perhaps being TRBD1 or TRBD2 (5 bases each). Germline V gene lookup returns CDR1 SGHRS and CDR2 YFSETQ. CDR3 size: 18 residues. The V and J ends lost 2 bases and 2 bases respectively, with 17 bases between them. The CDR3 region is CASSFEPVWDAGANVLTF. CDR3 DNA: TGCGCCAGCAGCTTCGAACCTGTCTGGGACGCTGGGGCCAACGTCCTGACTTTC.

This chain connects TRBV20-1 to TRBJ2-7; 11 nucleotides line up with TRBD1. The CDR3 length is 14 residues. Germline CDR1 reads DFQATT; CDR2 reads SNEGSKA (reference sequence). J lost 2 bases, V lost 6 bases, and 6 bases had no gene match. The CDR3 is CSARDRGITYEQYF. The DNA for the CDR3 is TGCAGTGCAAGGGACAGGGGGATAACCTACGAGCAGTACTTC.

The chain couples TRBV18 to TRBJ1-1; 9 bases are a match to TRBD1. Unmatched junction bases numbered 3, after V lost 4 bases and J lost 3 bases. The CDR3 runs 14 residues. Germline CDR1 and CDR2: KGHSH and LQKENI. CDR3 in amino acids: CASSRGQGHTEAFF. DNA for the CDR3: TGTGCCAGCTCACGAGGACAGGGGCACACTGAAGCTTTCTTT.

This clonotype was observed once. The chain joins TRBV15 to TRBJ2-7; D remains ambiguous. The length of the CDR3 is 14 residues. The V end lost 0 bases, the J end lost 4 bases, and 10 bases lay between the germline ends. Germline assignment: CDR1 LNHNV and CDR2 YYDKDF (reference sequence). As DNA, the CDR3 is TGTGCCACCAGCAGAGATAGGACGGAATACGAGCAGTACTTC. Protein product: CATSRDRTEYEQYF.

This clonotype occurred many times. This sequence joins TRBV4-3 and TRBJ2-6; D is undetermined. Germline V lookup: CDR1 LGHNA, CDR2 YSLEER. The CDR3 is made up of 15 amino acids. The ends were cut back, 3 bases at V and 2 bases at J, with 8 bases in the middle. The CDR3 sequence: CASSQDLTGANVLTF. As DNA, the CDR3 is TGCGCCAGCAGCCAGGACCTTACTGGGGCCAACGTCCTGACTTTC.

This clonotype was observed at least ten times. This sequence joins TRBV20-1 and TRBJ2-1; 10 bases fit TRBD1. Germline CDR1 is DFQATT and CDR2 is SNEGSKA (reference sequence). The CDR3 covers 12 residues. V lost 6 bases to trimming and J lost 8 bases; unmatched junction nucleotides: 4. CDR3 amino acids: CSALTGGYEQFF. The CDR3 DNA reads as TGCAGTGCGCTGACAGGGGGCTATGAGCAGTTCTTC.

This clonotype was observed a few times. The chain recombines TRBV7-8 with TRBJ2-3; 14 bases agree with TRBD2. The V gene end was trimmed by 4 bases and the J gene end by 4 bases; junction bases not matched to a gene: 10. The CDR3 is 18 amino acids. Germline-derived CDR1 and CDR2 are SGHVS and FQNEAQ. CDR3 in DNA: TGTGCCAGCAGCTCAAGACTAGCGGGAGGGACGGGGGCAGATACGCAGTATTTT. Its translation is CASSSRLAGGTGADTQYF.